One sample yielded the 3 T cell receptor beta chains listed below, sequenced in a study of regulatory T cells in long-lasting Graves disease (dated by TCRdb to the early 2020s). The sample's time point label is to be understood as: newly diagnosed GD, antithyroid drugs for less than 3 months. RNA was extracted from PBMCs in TRIzol for both TCR sequencing and RNA sequencing. Library generation was performed with multiplex PCR. Reads for this sample came from an Illumina HiSeq 4000. iRepertoire HTBI primers and Arm-PCR amplification of CDR3 regions were used to construct TCR beta libraries. Using fastp trimming at Q25 and MiXCR clonotype assembly, TCRdb reanalyzed the public sequencing data and kept in-frame beta chains. For every CDR3 protein sequence, its rows merge into one entry that carries the most common genes and DNA. The sample records 400,000 to 450,000 distinct CDR3 sequences, about 15% of which are singletons. The ten largest account for over 15% of the sample.

Another study also made use of these data, one on T cells in Graves' hyperthyroidism and ophthalmopathy.

The material sequenced was peripheral blood mononuclear cells (PBMCs), taken at new diagnosis, from a patient treated with antithyroid drugs. These TCRs come from a woman in her twenties or thirties with Graves disease. Donor details come from another sample of the same person, matched by shared clones.

In the case of this clonotype: This clone may be a read error of a much larger clone one base away. The CDR3 carries no conserved terminal phenylalanine or tryptophan, so it likely arises from a read error. The CDR3 DNA reads as TGCAGTGCACCGAGGTCCTTTCTCAATGAGCAGTTCTCC. As protein: CSAPRSFLNEQFS. The rearrangement links TRBV20-1 to TRBJ2-1; unclear D gene. CDR3 length: 13 residues. The germline gives CDR1 DFQATT, CDR2 SNEGSKA (reference sequence). V was shortened by 6 bases and J by 6 bases, with 15 bases between the two germline ends.

This clonotype has ten or more counts. The chain employs TRBV24-1 and TRBJ1-5; tentatively, D is TRBD1 (5 bases). Germline values: CDR1 KGHDR, CDR2 SFDVKD. This CDR3 region has 15 residues. Trimming took off 5 bases at V and 2 bases at J, with 12 bases between the two ends. The CDR3 DNA follows: TGTGCCACCAGTGGTGAGGGGCAGCGCAATCAGCCCCAGCATTTT. It is translated as CATSGEGQRNQPQHF.

This clonotype was found a few times. The V and J genes are TRBV10-3 and TRBJ1-5; weak D call: TRBD1 (6 bases). CDR1 ENHRY and CDR2 SYGVKD come from the germline V gene. The CDR3 covers 15 residues. V was cut by 5 bases and J by 4 bases, with 15 bases left in between. In nucleotides, the CDR3 is TGTGCCATCAGTCCCAGCAGGGGCTCGAATCAGCCCCAGCATTTT. This codes for CAISPSRGSNQPQHF.